This T cell receptor beta chain was recovered during a study of T cells in Graves' hyperthyroidism and ophthalmopathy. Amplified TCR beta CDR3 regions came from RNA transcripts. RT-PCR in the first round (using the HTBI primer set) targeted the TCR CDR3. Using its own MiXCR run on the multiplex PCR reads, TCRdb lists one record per CDR3 protein. The table lists about 600,000 distinct CDR3 sequences, approximately 15% of them singletons. Per the germline V gene, CDR1 is DFQATT and CDR2 is SNEGSKA (reference sequence). There are 13 residues in the CDR3. V lost 5 bases and J lost 4; bases outside the gene matches: 2.

The genes are TRBV20-1 and TRBJ2-2, with 9 nucleotides matching TRBD1. The sample comprised blood. The clonotype was recovered from a woman aged 18-35 years with Graves' ophthalmopathy. The CDR3 reads CSAGTGFTGELFF. The CDR3 nucleotides are TGCAGTGCTGGGACAGGGTTCACCGGGGAGCTGTTTTTT.